The TCR beta chain under discussion was sequenced for a study of Tregs in tolerant kidney transplant recipients (dated by TCRdb to 2018 to 2020). With regard to the full study: The study used TCRbeta sequencing to identify donor-specific regulatory T cells before combined kidney and bone marrow transplantation, then tracked those cells after transplant. What the authors observed across the whole study: Although technical replication error seemed to be minimal, the question of biological reproducibility was not addressed directly. Because the PCR primers were changed over time for some patients, nucleotide-level comparison could not be performed across the samples from those patients. Expanding Tregs with activated donor B cells appeared to identify the most biologically relevant and donor-specific TCRbeta repertoire. The study was constrained by small patient numbers, and validation of the findings is required in larger populations and under other immunosuppression protocols. Donor-specific Treg expansion exceeded global Treg expansion in tolerant patients, suggesting antigen-driven rather than nonspecific expansion.

CDR1 and CDR2 are read off the germline V gene as LGHNA and YSLEER. V sheds 2 bases and J sheds 0 bases, leaving 5 bases between their ends. Counted from cysteine to phenylalanine, this CDR3 has 13 amino acids. Only CDR3 DNA remains: 39 bases, in frame from the first base. Genomic DNA was extracted from sorted cells with the QIAGEN DNeasy Blood and Tissue Kit for TCRbeta CDR3 sequencing. High-throughput TCRbeta CDR3 sequencing was carried out commercially through immunoSEQ, with PCR amplification with bias correction and internal controls included. Concerning the study's data processing: Unique productive TCRbeta sequences were defined by CDR3 nucleotide sequence where primers matched, and otherwise by CDR3 amino acid sequence together with Vbeta and Jbeta genes. Sorting error was corrected by removing sequences shared between sorted populations at a frequency ratio of 2:1 or less, and the remaining shared sequences were assigned to the higher population. A sequence was defined as donor-reactive if the sequence was expanded at least 5-fold in CFSE-low cells compared with unstimulated cells and had a frequency of at least 0.01% in CFSE-low cells. Repertoire divergence was quantified by Jensen-Shannon divergence using the top 100 TCRbeta sequences ranked by frequency. When a sample had multiple sequencing runs, each run was corrected for sorting error separately and the runs were then pooled. TCRdb re-hosts the immuneACCESS table, in-frame sequences only. Its copies lack some clones; in the studies checked, an unresolved V gene accounts for under half of them, and the cause for the rest is not known. D and trimming come from the DNA, and the V and J calls and clone size come from that table. The sample yields around 50,000 clones; approximately 89% were counted once. Of the sample, 15% to 18% falls within the top ten clones.

Transplants used related donors with nonmyeloablative bone marrow transplantation; mixed chimerism was transient in the human trials. Thawed PBMCs were FACS-sorted into unstimulated Tregs (CD4+CD25+CD127-), CD4+ non-Tregs (CD4+CD25-), CD4 cells and CD8 cells. The patients were a few recipients of combined kidney and bone marrow transplants from the ITN036ST trial, and samples were available only from these trial subjects. Healthy control blood was processed to PBMCs with a Ficoll density gradient and then cryopreserved, whereas patient PBMCs were collected both before and after transplant. A word on this clone: Its antigen specificity is not known. Base qualities were left out, and no much larger clone turns up one base away.

Sequencing used CD8+ T cells from blood (PBMCs), obtained 12 months after the transplant. The chain couples TRBV4-3 to TRBJ2-7, with no D gene named confidently. The sequence was obtained from a human patient who received a combined kidney and bone marrow transplant. In patients who had a transplant, some T cells may come from the graft donor. The bases read TGCGCCAGCAGCCAACACAGCTCCTACGAGCAGTACTTC. Its product reads: CASSQHSSYEQYF.